Presented here are 24 T cell receptor beta chains from one specimen sequenced in a study of radiotherapy plus CTLA-4 blockade in lung cancer. TCRdb keeps only in-frame clones here, not all; method: immunoSEQ multiplex PCR. The sample yields about 78,000 clones, around 87% seen once. This specimen was peripheral blood, taken from a patient treated with radiotherapy plus ipilimumab. These receptors originate from a human donor with non-small cell lung cancer who had stable disease on radiotherapy plus ipilimumab.

This clone was observed a single time. This chain connects TRBV29-1 to TRBJ1-3; no firm D call. Trimming removed 7 bases from V and 3 bases from J, with 10 bases in between. CDR1 is SQVTM and CDR2 is ANQGSEA in the germline V gene. CDR3 length: 12 residues. CDR3 in DNA: TGCAGCGCACGCTCCATTGGAAACACCATATATTTT. Translation gives CSARSIGNTIYF.

The V and J genes are TRBV9 and TRBJ2-5; 9 bases map to TRBD1. The CDR3 runs 16 residues. Germline V gene lookup returns CDR1 SGDLS and CDR2 YYNGEE. V was clipped by 0 bases and J by 3 bases; unmatched bases: 6. CDR3 sequence (DNA): TGTGCCAGCAGCGTAGTATCCGGGACAGGGAAAGAGACCCAGTACTTC. It encodes CASSVVSGTGKETQYF.

The rearrangement joins TRBV9 to TRBJ2-1; TRBD2 matches 9 bases. Germline V CDR1 and CDR2: SGDLS, YYNGEE. After removal of 4 bases from V and 7 bases from J, the junction contained 9 bases not matched to a gene. The CDR3 has 15 residues. The CDR3 sequence: CASSPIAGVANEQFF. CDR3 nucleotides: TGTGCCAGCAGCCCAATAGCGGGAGTGGCAAATGAGCAGTTCTTC.

The chain has TRBV5-1 and TRBJ2-1; D possibly corresponds to TRBD1 (5 bases). The CDR3 totals 16 residues. Per the germline V gene, CDR1 is SGHRS and CDR2 is YFSETQ. V was trimmed by 0 bases and J by 8 bases, leaving 18 bases between them. CDR3 loop: CASSLAQAGNTDEQFF. CDR3 coding DNA: TGCGCCAGCAGCTTGGCCCAGGCAGGGAATACCGATGAGCAGTTCTTC.

This chain joins TRBV5-6 and TRBJ2-3, with D perhaps TRBD1 (5 bases). CDR1 SGHDT and CDR2 YYEEEE come from the germline V gene. The CDR3 totals 17 residues. Trimming removed 0 bases from V and 0 bases from J, with 14 bases in between. DNA for the CDR3: TGTGCCAGCAGCTTGGGGGTGGGGCCATTCAGCACAGATACGCAGTATTTT. This gives the protein CASSLGVGPFSTDTQYF.

The J gene is TRBJ1-5, the V gene TRBV7-9; 10 bases match TRBD1. The V gene end was trimmed by 3 bases and the J gene end by 4 bases; junction bases not matched to a gene: 6. The CDR3 loop spans 16 amino acids. CDR1 SEHNR and CDR2 FQNEAQ come from the germline V gene (reference sequence). In DNA form, the CDR3 reads TGTGCCAGCAGCTTCTCCGGGACAGGGGTTAATCAGCCCCAGCATTTT. It specifies CASSFSGTGVNQPQHF.

The rearrangement links TRBV7-9 to TRBJ2-5; 7 bases align to TRBD2. The V and J ends lost 3 bases and 2 bases, in that order; junction bases with no gene match: 6. The CDR3 is made up of 15 amino acids. Germline V gives CDR1 SEHNR, CDR2 FQNEAQ (reference sequence). The CDR3 protein is CASSFPSGDQETQYF. In nucleotides, the CDR3 is TGTGCCAGCAGCTTTCCTAGCGGTGATCAAGAGACCCAGTACTTC.

The V call is TRBV7-2, the J call TRBJ2-7, with 7 bases identical to TRBD1. The V and J ends lost 2 bases and 5 bases, in that order; junction bases with no gene match: 9. Germline V lookup: CDR1 SGHTA, CDR2 FQGNSA. This CDR3 has 15 amino acids. The DNA of the CDR3 is TGTGCCAGCAGCTTACCGGACAGGCGAGAAGACGAGCAGTACTTC. Translation gives CASSLPDRREDEQYF.

About this clone itself: Its ends do not fully match the called genes, so a read error is possible. The chain employs TRBV28 and TRBJ1-1, with 9 bases aligning to TRBD1. Looked up from germline, CDR1 is MDHEN and CDR2 is SYDVKM. The CDR3 loop spans 15 amino acids. The CDR3 loop reads CDSRTGAPMNTEAFF. CDR3 DNA: TGTGACAGCAGGACAGGGGCCCCTATGAACACTGAAGCTTTCTTT.

The chain joins TRBV5-1 to TRBJ1-3; D uncertain. The length of the CDR3 is 15 residues. Per the germline V gene, CDR1 is SGHRS and CDR2 is YFSETQ. The V and J ends lost 0 bases and 1 base respectively, with 8 bases between them. This CDR3 is CASSLAPGSGNTIYF. For the CDR3, the DNA is TGCGCCAGCAGCTTGGCCCCGGGTTCTGGAAACACCATATATTTT.

V and J are TRBV6-1 and TRBJ2-7; 9 bases fit TRBD2. Per the germline V gene, CDR1 is MNHNS and CDR2 is SASEGT. J lost 0 bases, V lost 5 bases, and 5 bases had no gene match. The CDR3 runs 15 residues. CDR3 residues: CASSSHSGSSYEQYF. DNA for the CDR3: TGTGCCAGCAGTTCCCATAGCGGGAGCTCCTACGAGCAGTACTTC.

The V and J genes are TRBV9 and TRBJ2-3; a possible D gene is TRBD2 (6 bases). V lost 0 bases, J lost 4 bases, and 15 bases lay in between. Germline V gives CDR1 SGDLS, CDR2 YYNGEE. The CDR3 spans 16 residues. This CDR3 reads CASSVGARRGADTQYF. The DNA for the CDR3 is TGTGCCAGCAGCGTAGGGGCTAGGCGGGGCGCAGATACGCAGTATTTT. Combining the CDR3 with reference TRBV9 and TRBJ2-3 gives the whole variable domain DSGVTQTPKHLITATGQRVTLRCSPRSGDLSVYWYQQSLDQGLQFLIQYYNGEERAKGNILERFSAQQFPDLHSELNLSSLELGDSALYFCASSVGARRGADTQYFGPGTRLTVL.

The V call is TRBV7-2, the J call TRBJ2-3, with D maybe TRBD2 (6 bases). Deletions cut 3 bases from V and 6 bases from J, with 19 bases between. The CDR3 is 16 amino acids. Germline V gene lookup returns CDR1 SGHTA and CDR2 FQGNSA. CDR3: CASSFDSVGRGDTQYF. The CDR3 DNA reads TGTGCCAGCAGCTTTGACAGCGTCGGACGGGGGGATACGCAGTATTTT.

V gene TRBV7-3 combines with J gene TRBJ1-1; TRBD1 is a possible D gene (5 bases). Germline-derived CDR1 and CDR2 are SGHTA and FQGTGA. Trimming cost V 1 base and J 4 bases, with 13 bases left between them. CDR3 length: 15 residues. CDR3 in amino acids: CASSLIGAVGTEAFF. In nucleotides, the CDR3 is TGTGCCAGCAGCTTAATAGGGGCGGTCGGCACTGAAGCTTTCTTT.

The gene calls are TRBV19 and TRBJ2-7; D unresolved. V was pared by 5 bases and J by 3 bases, with 5 bases between. The CDR3 length is 11 residues. Germline V CDR1 and CDR2: LNHDA, SQIVND (reference sequence). The CDR3 sequence is CASSRNYEQYF. Here the CDR3 DNA reads TGTGCCAGTAGTCGTAACTACGAGCAGTACTTC. Based on the CDR3 plus reference TRBV19 and TRBJ2-7, the full variable domain is DGGITQSPKYLFRKEGQNVTLSCEQNLNHDAMYWYRQDPGQGLRLIYYSQIVNDFQKGDIAEGYSVSREKKESFPLTVTSAQKNPTAFYLCASSRNYEQYFGPGTRLTVT.

In this sample, this clone turned up once. V and J are TRBV5-4 and TRBJ2-1; D may be TRBD1 or TRBD2 (6 bases each). The V end lost 7 bases, the J end lost 2 bases, and 22 bases lay between the germline ends. Germline V lookup: CDR1 SGHNT, CDR2 YYREEE (reference sequence). The CDR3 has 17 amino acids. For the CDR3, the DNA is TGTGCCAGCGTTGGGCCTGGCGGAGGGGGGACCTACAATGAGCAGTTCTTC. Its translation: CASVGPGGGGTYNEQFF.

The chain joins TRBV7-2 to TRBJ1-2; the match to TRBD1 covers 8 bases. Looked up from germline, CDR1 is SGHTA and CDR2 is FQGNSA. Germline trimming cut 5 bases from V and 8 bases from J; bases unmatched to any gene: 10. The CDR3 length is 14 residues. The CDR3 bases are TGTGCCAGCAGCCCGACAGGGGCTCGGAGCGGCTACACCTTC. It is translated as CASSPTGARSGYTF.

This chain joins TRBV7-6 and TRBJ2-1; 7 nucleotides agree with TRBD2. The germline V gene has CDR1 SGHVS and CDR2 FNYEAQ. The trim removed 2 bases at V and 8 bases at J, leaving 6 bases unmatched. CDR3 length equals 14 residues. As DNA, the CDR3 is TGTGCCAGCAGCTTATGGGGAACTAGCGATGAGCAGTTCTTC. It encodes CASSLWGTSDEQFF.

As for this clone: The same CDR3 also results from other DNA sequences found in this sample. The chain is built from TRBV29-1 and TRBJ2-2; 8 bases match TRBD2. Losses at the gene ends were 1 base for V and 4 bases for J; bases not matched to a gene: 14. The germline CDR1 and CDR2 sequences are SQVTM and ANQGSEA. This CDR3 contains 18 residues. This chain's CDR3 is CSVEGGLVWGRGTGELFF. The CDR3 DNA sequence: TGCAGCGTTGAAGGGGGACTAGTCTGGGGTCGGGGCACCGGGGAGCTGTTTTTT.

The V and J genes are TRBV5-6 and TRBJ1-5; no reliable D call. Trimming removed 3 bases from V and 9 bases from J, with 13 bases in between. The CDR3 is made up of 13 amino acids. Germline V gene lookup returns CDR1 SGHDT and CDR2 YYEEEE. The CDR3 DNA reads as TGTGCCAGCAGCTACGCACGTCTTGGGCCCCAGCATTTT. Protein: CASSYARLGPQHF. The variable domain in full, with the rest retrieved from reference TRBV5-6 and TRBJ1-5, is DAGVTQSPTHLIKTRGQQVTLRCSPKSGHDTVSWYQQALGQGPQFIFQYYEEEERQRGNFPDRFSGHQFPNYSSELNVNALLLGDSALYLCASSYARLGPQHFGDGTRLSIL.

A few counts support this clone. The chain links TRBV5-3 to TRBJ1-6; 8 nucleotides match TRBD1. TRBV5-3 is known as an ORF, though its function is uncertain. V gave up 2 bases and J gave up 10 bases; unmatched junction bases: 5. This CDR3 is 14 amino acids long. CDR3 in DNA: TGTGCCAGAAGCTTCGTACAGGGGGACTCACCCCTCCACTTT. Amino acid sequence: CARSFVQGDSPLHF.

This clone was counted only a few times. This chain uses TRBV6-5 with TRBJ2-7; D remains unclear. The germline V gene encodes CDR1 MNHEY and CDR2 SVGAGI. The length of the CDR3 is 13 residues. V lost 6 bases and J lost 3, with 12 bases in between. The CDR3 loop reads CASRIGHLYEQYF. CDR3 sequence (DNA): TGTGCCAGCAGGATTGGGCACCTCTACGAGCAGTACTTC.

Here the CDR3 reads CASSVLGTSGRTGELFF. CDR3 coding DNA: TGTGCCAGCAGCGTCCTAGGGACTAGCGGGAGGACCGGGGAGCTGTTTTTT. This chain joins TRBV9 and TRBJ2-2; the match to TRBD2 covers 15 bases. Germline V gene sequence: CDR1 SGDLS, CDR2 YYNGEE. The CDR3 runs to 17 residues. Trimming at V came to 2 bases and at J to 5 bases, leaving 4 bases not matched to a gene.

In its sample, this clone was seen once. The V gene is TRBV4-2, the J gene TRBJ2-3; tentatively, D is TRBD1 (5 bases). Trimming stripped 0 bases from V and 7 bases from J, with 14 bases between. This CDR3 contains 15 residues. Germline V gene lookup returns CDR1 LGHNA and CDR2 YNFKEQ. The CDR3 is CASSQDRGQGHTQYF. The CDR3, as DNA: TGTGCCAGCAGCCAAGATCGCGGCCAGGGCCATACGCAGTATTTT.